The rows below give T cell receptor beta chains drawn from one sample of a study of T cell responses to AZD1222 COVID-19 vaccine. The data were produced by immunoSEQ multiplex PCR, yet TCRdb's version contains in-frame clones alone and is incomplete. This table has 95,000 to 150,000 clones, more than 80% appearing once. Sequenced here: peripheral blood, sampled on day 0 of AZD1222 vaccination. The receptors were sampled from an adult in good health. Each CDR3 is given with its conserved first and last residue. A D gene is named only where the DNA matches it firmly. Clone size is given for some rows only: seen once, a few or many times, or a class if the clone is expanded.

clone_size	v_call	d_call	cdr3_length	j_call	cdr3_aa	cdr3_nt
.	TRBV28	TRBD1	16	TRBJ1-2	CASSFPSERTGGKYTF	TGTGCCAGCAGTTTTCCATCGGAAAGGACAGGGGGCAAGTACACCTTC
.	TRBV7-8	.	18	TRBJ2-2	CASSSWGFRGPNTGELFF	TGTGCCAGCAGCTCATGGGGTTTCAGGGGTCCGAACACCGGGGAGCTGTTTTTT
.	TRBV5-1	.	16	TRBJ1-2	CASSSGEKHTNYGYTF	TGCGCCAGCAGCTCCGGAGAGAAACATACTAACTATGGCTACACCTTC
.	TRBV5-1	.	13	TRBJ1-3	CASSLGGGNTIYF	TGCGCCAGCAGCCTTGGGGGCGGAAACACCATATATTTT
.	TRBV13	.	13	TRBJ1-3	CASSVISGNTIYF	TGTGCCAGCAGCGTAATCTCTGGAAACACCATATATTTT
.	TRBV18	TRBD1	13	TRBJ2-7	CASSRDRSYEQYF	TGTGCCAGCTCACGGGACAGGTCTTACGAGCAGTACTTC
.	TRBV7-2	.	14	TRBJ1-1	CASSPRNLGTEAFF	TGTGCCAGCAGCCCGCGAAATTTGGGGACTGAAGCTTTCTTT
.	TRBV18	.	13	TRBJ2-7	CASSRDRRYEQYF	TGTGCCAGCTCACGGGACCGCCGCTACGAGCAGTACTTC
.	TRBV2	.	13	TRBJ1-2	CASSGQIYYGYTF	TGTGCCAGCAGTGGACAGATTTATTATGGCTACACCTTC
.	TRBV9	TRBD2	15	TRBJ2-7	CASSVGAGGSYEQYF	TGTGCCAGCAGCGTAGGGGCGGGGGGCTCCTACGAGCAGTACTTC
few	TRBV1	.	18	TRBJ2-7	CTSSQERGTSGRAREQYF	TGCACCAGCAGCCAAGAGAGGGGGACTAGCGGGAGGGCCCGCGAGCAGTACTTC
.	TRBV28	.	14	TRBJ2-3	CASRFGEGTDTQYF	TGTGCCAGCAGGTTTGGTGAGGGCACAGATACGCAGTATTTT
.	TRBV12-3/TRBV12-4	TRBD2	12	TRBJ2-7	CASSRGGYEQYF	TGTGCCAGCAGCCGGGGGGGCTACGAGCAGTACTTC
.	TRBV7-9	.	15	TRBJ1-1	CASSLKGLMNTEAFF	TGTGCCAGCAGTCTCAAGGGGCTGATGAACACTGAAGCTTTCTTT
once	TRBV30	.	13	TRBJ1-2	CAWSVSATLGYTF	TGTGCCTGGAGTGTTTCTGCCACCTTGGGCTACACCTTC
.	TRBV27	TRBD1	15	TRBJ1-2	CASSQQGVENYGYTF	TGTGCCAGCAGTCAACAGGGGGTGGAGAACTATGGCTACACCTTC
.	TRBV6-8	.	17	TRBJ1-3	CASIDRGRFSSGNTIYF	TGTGCCAGCATCGACCGGGGCAGGTTCAGCTCTGGAAACACCATATATTTT
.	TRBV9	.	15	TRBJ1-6	CASSTEGEMDSPLHF	TGTGCCAGCAGCACTGAGGGGGAGATGGATTCACCCCTCCACTTT
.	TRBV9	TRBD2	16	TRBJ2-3	CASSDPTSGRGDTQYF	TGTGCCAGCAGCGATCCGACTAGCGGGAGGGGAGATACGCAGTATTTT
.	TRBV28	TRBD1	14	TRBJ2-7	CASTAQGWGYEQYF	TGTGCCAGCACCGCACAGGGGTGGGGCTACGAGCAGTACTTC
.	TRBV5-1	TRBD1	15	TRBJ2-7	CASSPGDREGDEQYF	TGCGCCAGCAGCCCCGGGGACAGGGAAGGAGACGAGCAGTACTTC
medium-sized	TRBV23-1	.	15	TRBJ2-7	CASSQSRTVDYEQYF	TGCGCCAGCAGTCAATCAAGGACAGTCGACTACGAGCAGTACTTC
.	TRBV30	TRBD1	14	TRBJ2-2	CARQTGGNTGELFF	TGTGCCCGCCAGACAGGGGGTAACACCGGGGAGCTGTTTTTT
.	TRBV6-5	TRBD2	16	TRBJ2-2	CASSSRVSGSTGELFF	TGTGCCAGCAGTTCCCGGGTTAGCGGGAGTACCGGGGAGCTGTTTTTT
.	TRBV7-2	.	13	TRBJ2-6	CASSPSRANVLTF	TGTGCCAGCAGCCCATCTAGGGCCAACGTCCTGACTTTC
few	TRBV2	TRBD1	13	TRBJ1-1	CASTTGEGTEAFF	TGTGCCAGCACCACAGGGGAGGGGACTGAAGCTTTCTTT
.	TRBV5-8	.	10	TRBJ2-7	CASSVGGQYF	TGTGCCAGCAGTGTCGGTGGGCAGTACTTC
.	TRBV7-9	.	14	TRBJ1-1	CASSLLQGKTEAFF	TGTGCCAGCAGCTTGCTTCAGGGGAAGACTGAAGCTTTCTTT
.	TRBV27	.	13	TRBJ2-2	CASSLLVAGELFF	TGTGCCAGCAGTTTATTGGTCGCCGGGGAGCTGTTTTTT
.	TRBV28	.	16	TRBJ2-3	CASSATLGGHTDTQYF	TGTGCCAGCAGCGCCACCCTAGGTGGTCACACAGATACGCAGTATTTT
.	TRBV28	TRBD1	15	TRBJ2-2	CASSASGQGAGELFF	TGTGCCAGCAGTGCTTCCGGACAGGGGGCCGGGGAGCTGTTTTTT
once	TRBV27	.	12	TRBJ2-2	CASSANTGELFF	TGTGCCAGCAGTGCGAACACCGGGGAGCTGTTTTTT
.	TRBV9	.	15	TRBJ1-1	CASSPQGVGNTEAFF	TGTGCCAGCAGCCCCCAGGGTGTGGGGAACACTGAAGCTTTCTTT
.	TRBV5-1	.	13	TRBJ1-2	CASSLGTASGYTF	TGCGCCAGCAGCCTAGGGACTGCCTCTGGCTACACCTTC
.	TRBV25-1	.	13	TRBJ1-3	CASSQTIGNTIYF	TGTGCCAGCAGCCAGACGATTGGAAACACCATATATTTT
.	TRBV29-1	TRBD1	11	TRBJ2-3	CGTGEADTQYF	TGCGGGACAGGGGAAGCAGATACGCAGTATTTT
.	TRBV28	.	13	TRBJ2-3	CASSKGGTDTQYF	TGTGCCAGCAGCAAAGGGGGTACAGATACGCAGTATTTT
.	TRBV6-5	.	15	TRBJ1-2	CASSWGKRGDYGYTF	TGTGCCAGCAGTTGGGGGAAGCGGGGCGACTATGGCTACACCTTC
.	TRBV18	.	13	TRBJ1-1	CASSPSIQSQAFF	TGTGCCAGCTCACCGTCTATCCAGAGCCAAGCTTTCTTT
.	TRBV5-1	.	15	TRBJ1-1	CASSLLPGVNTEAFF	TGCGCCAGCAGCTTGTTACCCGGGGTGAACACTGAAGCTTTCTTT
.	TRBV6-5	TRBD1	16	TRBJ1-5	CASSSWTGKRFQPQHF	TGTGCCAGCAGTTCCTGGACAGGGAAAAGGTTCCAGCCCCAGCATTTT
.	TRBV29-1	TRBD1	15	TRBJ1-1	CSVGRAGTENTEAFF	TGCAGCGTTGGAAGAGCCGGGACAGAAAACACTGAAGCTTTCTTT
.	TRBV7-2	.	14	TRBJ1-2	CASSLLQGEHGYTF	TGTGCCAGCAGCTTGTTGCAAGGGGAGCATGGCTACACCTTC
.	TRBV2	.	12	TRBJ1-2	CAMAGPYYGYTF	TGTGCCATGGCGGGACCATACTATGGCTACACCTTC
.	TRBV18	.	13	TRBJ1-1	CASSPRDGTEAFF	TGTGCCAGCTCACCAAGAGACGGCACTGAAGCTTTCTTT
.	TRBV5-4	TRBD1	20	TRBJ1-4	CASSWWSHRDREFLGEKLFF	TGTGCCAGCAGCTGGTGGAGTCACCGGGACAGGGAATTCCTAGGGGAAAAACTGTTTTTT
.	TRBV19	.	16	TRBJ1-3	CASKPLYREAGNTIYF	TGTGCCAGTAAACCTCTATACAGAGAGGCTGGAAACACCATATATTTT
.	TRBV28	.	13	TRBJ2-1	CASSLGGRYEQFF	TGTGCCAGCAGTTTGGGGGGTCGTTATGAGCAGTTCTTC
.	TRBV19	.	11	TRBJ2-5	CASRAQETQYF	TGTGCCAGTAGGGCGCAAGAGACCCAGTACTTC
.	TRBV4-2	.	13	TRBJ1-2	CASSQDQAYGYTF	TGTGCCAGCAGCCAAGATCAGGCCTATGGCTACACCTTC
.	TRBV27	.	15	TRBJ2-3	CASSPWDRGTDTQYF	TGTGCCAGCAGTCCCTGGGACCGCGGAACAGATACGCAGTATTTT